A single sample is the source of the 5 T cell receptor beta chains below, sequenced in a study of T cells after yellow fever vaccination. TCRdb re-derived calls from the 5' RACE reads in MiXCR, one entry per CDR3 protein. The sample comprises a few hundred thousand distinct CDR3 sequences, roughly 8.6% of which are singletons, and approximately 16% rests with the top ten. This material consisted of PBMCs, taken about 41 days after the first yellow fever vaccination. The receptors come from a man aged 18 to 35 who received the YFV17D yellow fever vaccine.

This clonotype was counted a single time. One base away lies a much larger clone, so this may be a sequencing read error. This chain uses TRBV7-6 with TRBJ2-5; D not certain. CDR1 and CDR2 (germline): SGHVS, FNYEAQ. The CDR3 has 15 amino acids. CDR3 sequence (DNA): TGTGCCAGCAGCTTGGACGCCGGGTACCAAGAGACCCAGCACTTC. Its translation: CASSLDAGYQETQHF.

The chain has TRBV7-9 and TRBJ1-1; D not resolved. This CDR3 is built from 13 residues. Between the trimmed V and J ends, which lost 10 bases and 6 bases, there was a span of 18 bases. The V gene's germline CDR1 is SEHNR and CDR2 FQNEAQ (reference sequence). The CDR3 is CATSFVGWAEAFF. The CDR3 DNA reads TGTGCCACCAGTTTTGTGGGGTGGGCTGAAGCTTTCTTT.

The chain employs TRBV29-1 and TRBJ2-7; 7 positions agree with TRBD2. The CDR3 length is 12 residues. CDR1 SQVTM and CDR2 ANQGSEA come from the germline V gene. Losses at the gene ends were 4 bases for V and 2 bases for J; bases not matched to a gene: 2. CDR3 protein: CSVAGGTYEQYF. The CDR3 bases are TGCAGCGTTGCCGGGGGGACCTACGAGCAGTACTTC.

This clonotype came up once. The chain links TRBV12-3 or TRBV12-4 to TRBJ1-2; D perhaps matches TRBD1 (6 bases). The ends were cut back, 3 bases at V and 6 bases at J, with 11 bases in the middle. This CDR3 has 13 amino acids. The CDR3 region has the DNA TGTGCCAGCAGTTTCTCAGGGGCCGATGGCTACACCTTC. Amino acid sequence: CASSFSGADGYTF.

This clonotype was counted ten times or more. The CDR3 region has the DNA TGTGCCAGCAGCAGGGCCGGCGGTGGCTACACCTTC. This encodes CASSRAGGGYTF. This rearrangement joins TRBV7-2 to TRBJ1-2; D is unclear. This CDR3 is 12 amino acids long. Trimming removed 5 bases from V and 7 bases from J, with 11 bases in between. Germline-derived CDR1 and CDR2 are SGHTA and FQGNSA.